Presented here are 30 T cell receptor beta chains from one specimen sequenced in a study of blood T cell repertoires in COVID-19. TCRdb keeps only in-frame clones here, not all; method: immunoSEQ multiplex PCR. The profile covers about 200,000 clones, with around 90% appearing a single time and less than 7.5% taken by the ten largest. What was sequenced was peripheral blood. The receptors shown here come from a man aged 60 to 69 who had recovered from COVID-19.

The rearrangement uses TRBV5-1 and TRBJ1-2; possibly TRBD1 for D (5 bases). V gave up 2 bases and J gave up 5 bases, with 13 bases separating them. The length of the CDR3 is 14 residues. In germline, CDR1 is SGHRS, CDR2 YFSETQ. The CDR3 protein is CASSFESGLYGYTF. CDR3 coding DNA: TGCGCCAGCAGCTTCGAGTCAGGGTTGTATGGCTACACCTTC.

V gene TRBV19 combines with J gene TRBJ1-6; 11 bases align to TRBD1. V shed 4 bases, J shed 10 bases, and the junction held 6 bases outside the gene matches. CDR3 size: 15 residues. From germline, CDR1 is LNHDA and CDR2 SQIVND (reference sequence). In DNA, the CDR3 is TGTGCCAGTAGTACAGGACAGGGGGCGAGATCACCCCTCCACTTT. It is translated as CASSTGQGARSPLHF.

The genes are TRBV7-9 and TRBJ1-2; 8 nucleotides match TRBD1. Germline CDR1 reads SEHNR; CDR2 reads FQNEAQ (reference sequence). J lost 6 bases, V lost 2 bases, and 8 bases had no gene match. The CDR3 length is 15 residues. The CDR3 region is CASSLTQGARDGYTF. CDR3 coding DNA: TGTGCCAGCAGCTTAACCCAGGGGGCGCGGGATGGCTACACCTTC.

The rearrangement uses TRBV6-4 and TRBJ2-7; 7 bases match TRBD2. Per germline, CDR1 MRHNA and CDR2 SNTAGT. With 6 bases clipped from V and 1 base from J, the junction kept 15 bases outside the gene matches. The CDR3 is 17 residues long. The CDR3 region is CASSPPAAGVRSYEQYF. The DNA for the CDR3 is TGTGCCAGCAGCCCCCCGGCCGCGGGAGTTAGGTCCTACGAGCAGTACTTC.

This chain links TRBV4-2 with TRBJ2-4, with TRBD2 matching over 11 bases. The germline CDR1 and CDR2 sequences are LGHNA and YNFKEQ. The CDR3 runs to 14 residues. J gave up 14 bases and V 0 bases, and 6 bases lay outside the gene matches. CDR3 nucleotides: TGTGCCAGCAGCCAAGAGGTTAGCGGGAGGGAGGAGTACTTC. This encodes CASSQEVSGREEYF.

The chain employs TRBV7-8 and TRBJ1-3; D is possibly TRBD1 (5 bases). V was pared by 5 bases and J by 1 base, with 9 bases between. CDR1 SGHVS and CDR2 FQNEAQ come from the germline V gene. The CDR3 totals 14 residues. CDR3 nucleotides: TGTGCCAGCAGCGGGGGGGGGTCTGGAAACACCATATATTTT. Its translation: CASSGGGSGNTIYF.

This sequence joins TRBV4-3 and TRBJ2-2, with TRBD1 as a possible D gene (6 bases). The CDR3 is 17 amino acids. Trimming removed 1 base at V and 5 bases at J, with 17 bases between. Looked up from germline, CDR1 is LGHNA and CDR2 is YSLEER. CDR3 coding DNA: TGCGCCAGCAGCCAAGTAGCAGGGGTTTCGATGACCGGGGAGCTGTTTTTT. This sequence encodes CASSQVAGVSMTGELFF.

Written as DNA, the CDR3 is TGTGCCAGCAGTCGGGGGGTTAGGGCTGAAGCTTTCTTT. It is translated as CASSRGVRAEAFF. The chain uses TRBV6-5 and TRBJ1-1; D perhaps matches TRBD1 (5 bases). The germline V gene has CDR1 MNHEY and CDR2 SVGAGI. This CDR3 comprises 13 residues. V dropped 5 bases and J dropped 6 bases, with 13 bases sitting between them.

The CDR3 here is CASSRRGGGRQETQYF. The CDR3 DNA reads as TGTGCCAGCAGCCGGAGAGGCGGGGGCCGACAAGAGACCCAGTACTTC. J is TRBJ2-5 and V is TRBV5-4; D perhaps matches TRBD2 (7 bases). Germline V gives CDR1 SGHNT, CDR2 YYREEE (reference sequence). V shed 4 bases and J shed 2 bases, with 18 bases lying between them. CDR3 length: 16 amino acids.

As regards this clone: One end of the junction varies from germline; a read error may be responsible. The chain combines TRBV4-3 with TRBJ2-1; 9 bases agree with TRBD2. Germline lookup yields CDR1 LGHNA and CDR2 YSLEER. The CDR3 runs 16 residues. The CDR3 sequence is CASSRSWREGYDEQFF. Written as DNA, the CDR3 is TGCGCCAGCAGCCGGAGCTGGCGGGAGGGCTACGATGAGCAGTTCTTC.

This sequence joins TRBV27 and TRBJ2-1; 7 nucleotides align to TRBD2. Per the germline V gene, CDR1 is MNHEY and CDR2 is SMNVEV (reference sequence). The CDR3 is 15 residues long. Trimming took 6 bases from V and 7 from J; bases not matched to a gene: 12. CDR3 region: CASRRNPSGTNEQFF. In DNA, the CDR3 is TGTGCCAGCAGGAGGAACCCTAGCGGAACGAATGAGCAGTTCTTC.

V gene TRBV2 combines with J gene TRBJ2-7; the match to TRBD2 covers 7 bases. Germline CDR1 SNHLY, CDR2 FYNNEI. The V and J ends lost 7 bases and 3 bases, in that order; junction bases with no gene match: 9. The CDR3 spans 14 residues. For the CDR3, the DNA is TGTGCCAGCACGAGGGCTAGCGGTAACTACGAGCAGTACTTC. The encoded protein is CASTRASGNYEQYF.

The DNA for the CDR3 is TGCGCCAGCAGTCAAACGGACAGGGAGCTCGAAGATACGCAGTATTTT. It translates to CASSQTDRELEDTQYF. V usage is TRBV23-1 and J usage is TRBJ2-3, with 8 bases fitting TRBD1. TRBV23-1 is known as an ORF, though its function is uncertain. V gave up 2 bases and J gave up 5 bases; unmatched junction bases: 9. The CDR3 totals 16 residues.

The V and J genes are TRBV10-3 and TRBJ1-6; 7 positions match TRBD1. Germline V gives CDR1 ENHRY, CDR2 SYGVKD. J gave up 5 bases and V 9 bases, and 7 bases lay outside the gene matches. CDR3 size: 14 residues. The CDR3 loop reads CAIKGGLDNSPLHF. Here the CDR3 DNA reads TGTGCCATAAAAGGGGGCTTGGATAATTCACCCCTCCACTTT.

The rearrangement links TRBV7-2 to TRBJ1-6; no firm D call. The length of the CDR3 is 16 residues. V was shortened by 3 bases and J by 6 bases, with 15 bases between the two germline ends. Germline-derived CDR1 and CDR2 are SGHTA and FQGNSA. CDR3 sequence (DNA): TGTGCCAGCAGCTTCCACGGGGTGCAGGTTAATTCACCCCTCCACTTT. This sequence encodes CASSFHGVQVNSPLHF.

The gene calls are TRBV9 and TRBJ1-2; weak D call: TRBD1 (6 bases). The CDR3 is made up of 14 amino acids. The V and J ends lost 4 bases and 8 bases respectively, with 18 bases between them. Germline V gene sequence: CDR1 SGDLS, CDR2 YYNGEE. In nucleotides, the CDR3 is TGTGCCAGCAGCTCTCCGGGACCCGGGACAGGCTACACCTTC. Its translation is CASSSPGPGTGYTF.

The chain employs TRBV6-5 and TRBJ2-3, with 7 nucleotides matching TRBD2. CDR3 length: 15 amino acids. The germline CDR1 and CDR2 sequences are MNHEY and SVGAGI. V was clipped by 8 bases and J by 0 bases; unmatched bases: 8. CDR3 DNA: TGTGCCAGCCGACCTGGGAGGGCTAGCACAGATACGCAGTATTTT. As protein: CASRPGRASTDTQYF.

The chain couples TRBV19 to TRBJ1-6, with a weak D call TRBD1 (5 bases). The CDR3 sequence is 15 residues long. Germline CDR1 reads LNHDA; CDR2 reads SQIVND (reference sequence). V was trimmed by 7 bases and J by 7 bases, leaving 17 bases between them. The CDR3 region is CASNIGGISNSPLHF. In nucleotides, the CDR3 is TGTGCCAGTAATATTGGGGGGATTTCGAATTCACCCCTCCACTTT.

V is TRBV27 and J is TRBJ2-1; the D gene is possibly TRBD2 (6 bases). Germline lookup yields CDR1 MNHEY and CDR2 SMNVEV (reference sequence). The CDR3 runs 12 residues. The V gene lost 5 bases and the J gene lost 7 bases, with 9 bases spanning the gap. The CDR3 region is CASSGGRNEQFF. CDR3 nucleotides: TGTGCCAGCAGTGGAGGGCGGAATGAGCAGTTCTTC.

This clone was picked up one time. The chain has TRBV6-5 and TRBJ2-3; perhaps TRBD2 as D (5 bases). The CDR3 length is 16 residues. V dropped 4 bases and J dropped 2 bases, with 16 bases sitting between them. Germline V gene data show CDR1 as MNHEY and CDR2 as SVGAGI. DNA of the CDR3: TGTGCCAGCAGTTGGACGCGAGGGTGGCCCACAGATACGCAGTATTTT. Translated, it gives CASSWTRGWPTDTQYF.

The genes are TRBV19 and TRBJ1-1, with D maybe TRBD1 (6 bases). The CDR3 sequence is 14 residues long. V lost 4 bases and J lost 1, with 10 bases in between. Germline-derived CDR1 and CDR2 are LNHDA and SQIVND (reference sequence). CDR3 sequence: CASSTQTGNTEAFF. The CDR3 DNA reads TGTGCCAGTAGTACCCAGACAGGGAACACTGAAGCTTTCTTT. The complete variable domain, with remaining parts taken from reference TRBV19 and TRBJ1-1, reads DGGITQSPKYLFRKEGQNVTLSCEQNLNHDAMYWYRQDPGQGLRLIYYSQIVNDFQKGDIAEGYSVSREKKESFPLTVTSAQKNPTAFYLCASSTQTGNTEAFFGQGTRLTVV.

CDR3 bases: TGCGCCAGCAGCCAAGATCAGGGGACGGATGGCTACACCTTC. It specifies CASSQDQGTDGYTF. V usage is TRBV4-1 and J usage is TRBJ1-2, with a weak D call TRBD1 (6 bases). Trimming removed 0 bases at V and 6 bases at J, with 11 bases between. The CDR3 has 14 amino acids. CDR1 is MGHRA, CDR2 YSYEKL, per germline.

This clone was seen once. The chain uses TRBV6-5 and TRBJ2-2; 7 bases agree with TRBD1. CDR3 length: 13 residues. The V gene end was trimmed by 10 bases and the J gene end by 3 bases; junction bases not matched to a gene: 5. Per the germline V gene, CDR1 is MNHEY and CDR2 is SVGAGI. CDR3 bases: TGTGCCACCTTTGACAGGGACACCGGGGAGCTGTTTTTT. Its protein is CATFDRDTGELFF.

The chain combines TRBV29-1 with TRBJ2-5; maybe TRBD1 (5 bases). CDR3 length equals 12 residues. Trimming left V 4 bases short and J 4 bases short, with 10 bases between. In germline, CDR1 is SQVTM, CDR2 ANQGSEA. The DNA for the CDR3 is TGCAGCGTTGTCCCAGGGATAGAGACCCAGTACTTC. Translated: CSVVPGIETQYF.

This chain joins TRBV27 and TRBJ2-1, with 9 bases fitting TRBD2. Trimming took 2 bases from V and 3 from J; bases not matched to a gene: 8. Germline CDR1 MNHEY, CDR2 SMNVEV (reference sequence). The CDR3 is 17 residues long. In nucleotides, the CDR3 is TGTGCCAGCAGTTTAATTAGCACTAGCGGGCTCTACAATGAGCAGTTCTTC. Its translation: CASSLISTSGLYNEQFF.

The chain has TRBV3-1 (or the pseudogene TRBV3-2) and TRBJ2-1; 10 bases line up with TRBD1. Germline V gene data show CDR1 as LGHDT and CDR2 as YNNKEL (reference sequence). There are 16 residues in the CDR3. V was clipped by 1 base and J by 7 bases; unmatched bases: 7. As DNA, the CDR3 is TGTGCCAGCAGCCAAGGGGGGACAGGGGTTAGGAATGAGCAGTTCTTC. Its protein is CASSQGGTGVRNEQFF.

The chain joins TRBV7-2 to TRBJ1-2; no definite D call. Trimming removed 2 bases from V and 3 bases from J, with 10 bases in between. The CDR3 covers 14 residues. CDR1 is SGHTA and CDR2 is FQGNSA in the germline V gene. DNA for the CDR3: TGTGCCAGCAGCTTATTGGGGAGAGACTATGGCTACACCTTC. The encoded protein is CASSLLGRDYGYTF.

To note about this clone: Other DNA sequences in the sample encode the same CDR3. This sequence joins TRBV28 and TRBJ2-3; D gene ambiguous. This CDR3 spans 14 amino acids. Germline CDR1 reads MDHEN; CDR2 reads SYDVKM. Deletions cut 3 bases from V and 3 bases from J, with 10 bases between. The CDR3 bases are TGTGCCAGCAGTTTGAGTCCTTTTACAGATACGCAGTATTTT. Amino acid sequence: CASSLSPFTDTQYF.

The CDR3 region has the DNA TGTGCCAGCAGCCAAGGGTTAACAGGGGTTTCACCCCTCCACTTT. Encoded protein: CASSQGLTGVSPLHF. The J gene is TRBJ1-6, the V gene TRBV3-1 (or the pseudogene TRBV3-2); 7 bases agree with TRBD1. V shed 1 base and J 9 bases; nucleotides not matched to a gene: 6. This CDR3 has 15 amino acids. Germline CDR1 and CDR2: LGHDT and YNNKEL (reference sequence).

The chain uses TRBV4-1 and TRBJ2-5, with TRBD2 identical over 8 bases. The CDR3 contains 16 residues. Trimming at V came to 0 bases and at J to 4 bases, leaving 7 bases not matched to a gene. Germline CDR1 MGHRA, CDR2 YSYEKL. The CDR3 DNA is TGCGCCAGCAGCCAAGAGCCCGGGGGGGGTAGAGAGACCCAGTACTTC. Its protein product is CASSQEPGGGRETQYF.